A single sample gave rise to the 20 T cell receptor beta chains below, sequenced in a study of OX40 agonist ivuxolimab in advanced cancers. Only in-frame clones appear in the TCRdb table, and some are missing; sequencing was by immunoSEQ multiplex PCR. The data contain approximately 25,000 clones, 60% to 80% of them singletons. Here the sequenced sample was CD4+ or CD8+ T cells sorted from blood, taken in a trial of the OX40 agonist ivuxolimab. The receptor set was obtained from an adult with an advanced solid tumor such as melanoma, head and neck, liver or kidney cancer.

Here the CDR3 DNA reads TGTGCCAGCAGCTTGGGCGGGGGCTCATACAATGAGCAGTTCTTC. Residues: CASSLGGGSYNEQFF. The rearrangement links TRBV5-4 to TRBJ2-1, with D possibly matching TRBD2 (7 bases). This CDR3 has 15 residues. CDR1 and CDR2 from the germline V gene are SGHNT and YYREEE (reference sequence). The V end was cut by 0 bases, the J end by 4 bases, with 11 bases between.

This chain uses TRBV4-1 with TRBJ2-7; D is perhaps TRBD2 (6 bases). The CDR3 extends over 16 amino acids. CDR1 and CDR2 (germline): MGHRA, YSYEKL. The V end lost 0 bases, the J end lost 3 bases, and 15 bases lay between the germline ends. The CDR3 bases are TGCGCCAGCAGCCAAGATGCGGCGGGGCTGCACTACGAGCAGTACTTC. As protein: CASSQDAAGLHYEQYF.

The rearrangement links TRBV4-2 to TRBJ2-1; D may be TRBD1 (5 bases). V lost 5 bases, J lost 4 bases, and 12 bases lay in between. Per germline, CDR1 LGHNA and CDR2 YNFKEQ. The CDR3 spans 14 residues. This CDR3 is CASSYLRGYNEQFF. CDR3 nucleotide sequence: TGTGCCAGCAGCTACCTTAGGGGTTACAATGAGCAGTTCTTC.

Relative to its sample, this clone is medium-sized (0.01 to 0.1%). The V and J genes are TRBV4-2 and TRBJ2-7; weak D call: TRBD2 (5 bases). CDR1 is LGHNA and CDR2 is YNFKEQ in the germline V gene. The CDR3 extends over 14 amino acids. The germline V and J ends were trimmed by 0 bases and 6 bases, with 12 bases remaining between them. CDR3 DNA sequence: TGTGCCAGCAGCCAAGATCTTGGAGGCTCCGAGCAGTACTTC. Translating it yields CASSQDLGGSEQYF.

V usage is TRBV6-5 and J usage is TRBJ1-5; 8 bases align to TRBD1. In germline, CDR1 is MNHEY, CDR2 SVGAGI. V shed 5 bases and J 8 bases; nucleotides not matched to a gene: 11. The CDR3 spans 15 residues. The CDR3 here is CASSNKDRAEEPQHF. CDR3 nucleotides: TGTGCCAGCAGTAACAAGGACAGGGCGGAAGAGCCCCAGCATTTT.

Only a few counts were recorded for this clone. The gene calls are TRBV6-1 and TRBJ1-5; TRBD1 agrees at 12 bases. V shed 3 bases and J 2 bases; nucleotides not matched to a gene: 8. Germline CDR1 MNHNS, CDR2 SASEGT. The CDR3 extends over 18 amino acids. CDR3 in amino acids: CASSEIIGTGGGNQPQHF. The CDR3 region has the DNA TGTGCCAGCAGTGAGATAATCGGGACAGGGGGCGGCAATCAGCCCCAGCATTTT.

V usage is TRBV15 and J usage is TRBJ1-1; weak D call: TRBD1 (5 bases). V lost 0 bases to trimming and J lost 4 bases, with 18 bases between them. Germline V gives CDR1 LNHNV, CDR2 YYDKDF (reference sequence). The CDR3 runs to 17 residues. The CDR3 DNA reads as TGTGCCACCAGCAGAGATTCGGGAGCGGGGGTGGGCACTGAAGCTTTCTTT. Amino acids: CATSRDSGAGVGTEAFF.

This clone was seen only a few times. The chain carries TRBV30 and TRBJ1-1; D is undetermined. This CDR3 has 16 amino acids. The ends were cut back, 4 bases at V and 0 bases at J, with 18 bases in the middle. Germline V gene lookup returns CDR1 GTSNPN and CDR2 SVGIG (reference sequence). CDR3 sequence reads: CAWKEAASLLNTEAFF. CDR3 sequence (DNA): TGTGCCTGGAAAGAGGCGGCTTCCCTTCTGAACACTGAAGCTTTCTTT.

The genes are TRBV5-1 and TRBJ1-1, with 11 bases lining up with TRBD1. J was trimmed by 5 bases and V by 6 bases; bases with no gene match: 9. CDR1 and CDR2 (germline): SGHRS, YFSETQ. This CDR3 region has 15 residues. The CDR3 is CASTVMGQGVTEAFF. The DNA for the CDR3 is TGCGCCAGCACTGTAATGGGACAGGGGGTAACTGAAGCTTTCTTT.

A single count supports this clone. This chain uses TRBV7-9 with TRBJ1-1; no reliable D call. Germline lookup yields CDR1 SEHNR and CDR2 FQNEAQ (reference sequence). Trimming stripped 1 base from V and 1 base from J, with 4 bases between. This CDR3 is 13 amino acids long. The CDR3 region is CASSLGWNTEAFF. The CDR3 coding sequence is TGTGCCAGCAGCTTAGGGTGGAACACTGAAGCTTTCTTT.

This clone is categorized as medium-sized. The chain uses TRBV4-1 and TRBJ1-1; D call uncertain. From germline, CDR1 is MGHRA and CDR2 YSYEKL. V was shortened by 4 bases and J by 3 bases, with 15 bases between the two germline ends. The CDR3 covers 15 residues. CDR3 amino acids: CASSRGPEVDTEAFF. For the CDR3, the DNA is TGCGCCAGCAGCCGTGGACCGGAGGTGGACACTGAAGCTTTCTTT.

The CDR3 nucleotides read TGTGCCAGCAGCTTGGGGGGATGGGGCTCCTACGAGCAGTACTTC. This translates into CASSLGGWGSYEQYF. The rearrangement joins TRBV5-4 to TRBJ2-7, with D unclear. There are 15 residues in the CDR3. The germline V and J ends were trimmed by 0 bases and 0 bases, with 10 bases remaining between them. CDR1 is SGHNT and CDR2 is YYREEE in the germline V gene (reference sequence).

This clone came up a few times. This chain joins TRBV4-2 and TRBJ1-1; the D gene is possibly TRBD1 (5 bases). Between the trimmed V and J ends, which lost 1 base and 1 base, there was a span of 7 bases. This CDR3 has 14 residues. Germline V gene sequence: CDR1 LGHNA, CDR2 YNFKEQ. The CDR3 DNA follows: TGTGCCAGCAGCCAAGGGACATCGAACACTGAAGCTTTCTTT. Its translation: CASSQGTSNTEAFF.

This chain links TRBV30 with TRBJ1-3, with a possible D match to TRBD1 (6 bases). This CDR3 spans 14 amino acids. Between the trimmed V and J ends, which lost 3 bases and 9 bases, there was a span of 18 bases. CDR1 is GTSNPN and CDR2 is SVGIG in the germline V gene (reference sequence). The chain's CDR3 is CAWSPPGQRGTIYF. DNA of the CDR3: TGTGCCTGGAGCCCCCCCGGACAGAGGGGCACCATATATTTT.

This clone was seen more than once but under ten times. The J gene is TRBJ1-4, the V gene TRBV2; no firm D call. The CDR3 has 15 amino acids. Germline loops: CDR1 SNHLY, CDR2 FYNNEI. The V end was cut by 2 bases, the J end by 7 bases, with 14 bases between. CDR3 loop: CASSEIILAGEKLFF. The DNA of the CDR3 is TGTGCCAGCAGTGAAATAATACTCGCTGGTGAAAAACTGTTTTTT.

The CDR3 is CASSKGTDYGYTF. The CDR3 DNA follows: TGTGCCAGCAGTAAAGGGACAGACTATGGCTACACCTTC. The V and J genes are TRBV6-5 and TRBJ1-2; 7 nucleotides line up with TRBD1. Trimming removed 5 bases from V and 3 bases from J; junction bases left unmatched: 3. CDR3 length equals 13 residues. Looked up from germline, CDR1 is MNHEY and CDR2 is SVGAGI.

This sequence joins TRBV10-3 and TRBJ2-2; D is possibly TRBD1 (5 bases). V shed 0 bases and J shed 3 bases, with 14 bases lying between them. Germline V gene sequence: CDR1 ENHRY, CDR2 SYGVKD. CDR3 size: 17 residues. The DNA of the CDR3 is TGTGCCATCAGTGAGTCGACTCTGGGGCCACACACCGGGGAGCTGTTTTTT. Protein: CAISESTLGPHTGELFF.

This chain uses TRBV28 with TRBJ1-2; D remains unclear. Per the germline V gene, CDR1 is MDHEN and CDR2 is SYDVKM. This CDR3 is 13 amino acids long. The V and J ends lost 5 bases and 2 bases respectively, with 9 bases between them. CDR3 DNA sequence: TGTGCCAGCAGTCTACAGACGAACTATGGCTACACCTTC. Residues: CASSLQTNYGYTF.

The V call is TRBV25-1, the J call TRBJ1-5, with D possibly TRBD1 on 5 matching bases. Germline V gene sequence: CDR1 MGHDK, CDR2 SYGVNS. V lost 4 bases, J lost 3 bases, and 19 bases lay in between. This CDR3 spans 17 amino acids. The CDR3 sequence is CASSAGRLWRINQPQHF. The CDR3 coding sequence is TGTGCCAGCAGTGCGGGACGCCTCTGGAGGATCAATCAGCCCCAGCATTTT.

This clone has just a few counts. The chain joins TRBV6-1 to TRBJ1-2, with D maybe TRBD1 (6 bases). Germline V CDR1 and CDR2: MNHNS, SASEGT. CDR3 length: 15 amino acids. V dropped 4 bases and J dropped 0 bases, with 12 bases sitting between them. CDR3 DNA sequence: TGTGCCAGCAGTGCCGTGGACAGTTCTAACTATGGCTACACCTTC. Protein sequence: CASSAVDSSNYGYTF.